This entry concerns a single T cell receptor beta chain. Only in-frame clones appear in the TCRdb table, and some are missing; sequencing was by immunoSEQ multiplex PCR. The sample contains about 250,000 clones, about 79% of which appear only once. This sample was included in a study of blood T cell repertoires in COVID-19. In the study overall: Sites across the United States, Italy and Spain contributed samples from acute and convalescent COVID-19.

The origin of this receptor is a man older than 75 with acute or convalescent COVID-19. The sample was peripheral blood.

DNA of the CDR3: TGTGCCACGTGGGACAGGTTAGTTTCGAACACTGAAGCTTTCTTT. Translated, it gives CATWDRLVSNTEAFF. This chain joins TRBV28 and TRBJ1-1, with 8 bases fitting TRBD1. Germline loops: CDR1 MDHEN, CDR2 SYDVKM. The CDR3 has 15 amino acids. V dropped 10 bases and J dropped 1; count of bases not matched to a gene: 11.